The 27 T cell receptor beta chains given below trace back to one sample, sequenced in a study of cytomegalovirus exposure and HLA in healthy donors. Researchers ran the PCR with 60 Vbeta and 13 Jbeta primers. Data came from immunoSEQ multiplex PCR; TCRdb stores just in-frame clones and leaves some out. Seen here are about 98,000 clones, over 75% observed once, and the top ten hold around 3.6%. What was sequenced was PBMCs. Receptors were obtained from a female donor in good health and CMV-seropositive.

This clone is a singleton in its sample. This chain connects TRBV2 to TRBJ2-2, with 7 bases matching TRBD1. The germline gives CDR1 SNHLY, CDR2 FYNNEI. The V segment lost 1 base and the J segment 7 bases; nucleotides outside the gene matches: 9. The CDR3 is 16 amino acids. CDR3 loop: CASSEVWRQGIGELFF. In DNA, the CDR3 is TGTGCCAGCAGTGAAGTTTGGAGACAGGGTATCGGGGAGCTGTTTTTT.

This chain joins TRBV30 and TRBJ2-7; tentative D call: TRBD2 (6 bases). The germline V gene has CDR1 GTSNPN and CDR2 SVGIG (reference sequence). This CDR3 region has 12 residues. The V and J ends lost 1 base and 4 bases respectively, with 8 bases between them. Written as DNA, the CDR3 is TGTGCCTGGAGTGCACTAGCTTACGAGCAGTACTTC. Its translation: CAWSALAYEQYF.

The CDR3 nucleotides read TGTGCCAGCAGTGAAGGTATCCGGGACAGGGGAGACTTGGACACCGGGGAGCTGTTTTTT. It specifies CASSEGIRDRGDLDTGELFF. V gene TRBV2 combines with J gene TRBJ2-2; 10 nucleotides match TRBD1. From germline, CDR1 is SNHLY and CDR2 FYNNEI. This CDR3 has 20 residues. J was trimmed by 3 bases and V by 1 base; bases with no gene match: 14.

This clone was observed a single time. The rearrangement joins TRBV15 to TRBJ1-1; D is unclear. The CDR3 loop spans 13 amino acids. Between the trimmed V and J ends, which lost 1 base and 4 bases, there was a span of 7 bases. Germline CDR1 is LNHNV and CDR2 is YYDKDF (reference sequence). The CDR3 sequence is CATSRGEGTEAFF. The CDR3 DNA is TGTGCCACCAGCAGAGGGGAGGGCACTGAAGCTTTCTTT.

The rearrangement links TRBV5-1 to TRBJ1-1; D is uncertain. The CDR3 has 14 residues. Deletions cut 4 bases from V and 2 bases from J, with 12 bases between. Germline loops: CDR1 SGHRS, CDR2 YFSETQ. The CDR3 DNA follows: TGCGCCAGCAGCGAGGCATTTTCAAACACTGAAGCTTTCTTT. Encoded protein: CASSEAFSNTEAFF.

This clone was counted a single time. The V call is TRBV29-1, the J call TRBJ2-7, with 11 bases matching TRBD2. This CDR3 has 16 amino acids. Germline V gene sequence: CDR1 SQVTM, CDR2 ANQGSEA. The junction had 14 bases not matched to a gene; V was cut back by 3 bases and J by 7 bases. CDR3 nucleotide sequence: TGCAGCGTTGAGATGTGGGGTAGCGGGAGGGCCAGGGAGCAGTACTTC. This sequence encodes CSVEMWGSGRAREQYF.

The chain links TRBV7-3 to TRBJ2-5, with 8 bases aligning to TRBD2. Germline assignment: CDR1 SGHTA and CDR2 FQGTGA. The junction had 10 bases not matched to a gene; V was cut back by 5 bases and J by 5 bases. The CDR3 loop spans 15 amino acids. CDR3 bases: TGTGCCAGCAGCCCTGTCGGGACTAGTGGTGAGACCCAGTACTTC. As protein: CASSPVGTSGETQYF.

The rearrangement links TRBV7-9 to TRBJ2-3; the match to TRBD2 covers 7 bases. The ends lost 5 bases at V and 0 bases at J; junction bases unmatched: 8. The V gene's germline CDR1 is SEHNR and CDR2 FQNEAQ (reference sequence). The CDR3 is 16 amino acids. In DNA, the CDR3 is TGTGCCAGCAGCCCTCAGGCCGGGGGGAGCACAGATACGCAGTATTTT. Translated, it gives CASSPQAGGSTDTQYF.

Remarks on this clone: At one end the junction does not follow the germline gene, possibly because of a read error. The chain employs TRBV2 and TRBJ1-2; D is possibly TRBD1 (6 bases). Germline loops: CDR1 SNHLY, CDR2 FYNNEI. This CDR3 has 14 amino acids. The CDR3 loop reads CASSRQEPLDGYPF. In DNA, the CDR3 is TGTGCCAGCAGCAGACAGGAACCCCTTGATGGCTACCCCTTC.

CDR3 sequence: CASGIFPEDSNSPLHF. The DNA of the CDR3 is TGTGCCAGCGGGATTTTCCCAGAAGACAGTAATTCACCCCTCCACTTT. V usage is TRBV27 and J usage is TRBJ1-6, with D maybe TRBD1 (5 bases). From germline, CDR1 is MNHEY and CDR2 SMNVEV (reference sequence). The CDR3 covers 16 residues. Between the trimmed V and J ends, which lost 8 bases and 6 bases, there was a span of 20 bases.

This clone was counted between two and nine times. CDR3 protein: CASSGPGQQETQYF. CDR3 bases: TGTGCCAGTAGTGGACCGGGACAGCAAGAGACCCAGTACTTC. The V call is TRBV19, the J call TRBJ2-5; 7 nucleotides line up with TRBD1. Germline CDR1 reads LNHDA; CDR2 reads SQIVND (reference sequence). The CDR3 loop spans 14 amino acids. V shed 5 bases and J 2 bases; nucleotides not matched to a gene: 5. The entire variable domain, with the rest obtained from reference TRBV19 and TRBJ2-5, is as follows: DGGITQSPKYLFRKEGQNVTLSCEQNLNHDAMYWYRQDPGQGLRLIYYSQIVNDFQKGDIAEGYSVSREKKESFPLTVTSAQKNPTAFYLCASSGPGQQETQYFGPGTRLLVL.

The sample holds one count of this clone. The rearrangement joins TRBV7-9 to TRBJ1-3; the D gene is possibly TRBD1 (5 bases). V was trimmed by 4 bases and J by 1 base, leaving 8 bases between them. This CDR3 region has 14 residues. Germline CDR1 and CDR2: SEHNR and FQNEAQ (reference sequence). Here the CDR3 reads CASSSPGSGNTIYF. In DNA form, the CDR3 reads TGTGCCAGCAGCTCACCAGGGTCTGGAAACACCATATATTTT. Combining the CDR3 with reference TRBV7-9 and TRBJ1-3 gives the whole variable domain DTGVSQNPRHKITKRGQNVTFRCDPISEHNRLYWYRQTLGQGPEFLTYFQNEAQLEKSRLLSDRFSAERPKGSFSTLEIQRTEQGDSAMYLCASSSPGSGNTIYFGEGSWLTVV.

The chain recombines TRBV4-1 with TRBJ2-5; maybe TRBD1 (5 bases). The J call may not be correct, given that the DNA end is closer to TRBJ2-7. Per the germline V gene, CDR1 is MGHRA and CDR2 is YSYEKL. The CDR3 has 16 residues. The CDR3 loop reads CASSQEGTGNSYEQYF. The CDR3 DNA is TGCGCCAGCAGCCAAGAAGGTACAGGTAATTCCTACGAGCAGTACTTC.

This clone was seen just once. The genes are TRBV28 and TRBJ2-6, with D unresolved. Germline V lookup: CDR1 MDHEN, CDR2 SYDVKM. V was cut by 5 bases and J by 0 bases, with 5 bases left in between. The CDR3 runs 14 residues. The CDR3 is CASSVRSGANVLTF. Written as DNA, the CDR3 is TGTGCCAGCAGTGTCCGCTCTGGGGCCAACGTCCTGACTTTC.

This rearrangement joins TRBV7-6 to TRBJ1-5; possibly TRBD1 for D (5 bases). Germline V CDR1 and CDR2: SGHVS, FNYEAQ. Trimming took off 4 bases at V and 0 bases at J, with 7 bases between the two ends. This CDR3 is 14 amino acids long. The CDR3 coding sequence is TGTGCCAGCAGCTCAGGGCCTAGCAATCAGCCCCAGCATTTT. Its protein is CASSSGPSNQPQHF.

V is TRBV6-1 and J is TRBJ2-7; 7 bases line up with TRBD1. This CDR3 comprises 14 residues. CDR1 is MNHNS and CDR2 is SASEGT in the germline V gene. The V and J ends lost 4 bases and 3 bases, in that order; junction bases with no gene match: 6. CDR3 loop: CASSARDSNYEQYF. The CDR3 nucleotides are TGTGCCAGCAGTGCTAGGGACAGCAACTACGAGCAGTACTTC.

This rearrangement joins TRBV5-1 to TRBJ1-3, with D hard to call. The germline V gene encodes CDR1 SGHRS and CDR2 YFSETQ. V was trimmed by 0 bases and J by 4 bases, leaving 11 bases between them. This CDR3 has 15 residues. As DNA, the CDR3 is TGCGCCAGCAGCTTGGATTCGCCGGGGGGAAACACCATATATTTT. Its protein is CASSLDSPGGNTIYF.

The gene calls are TRBV9 and TRBJ2-3; 10 bases agree with TRBD2. J gave up 2 bases and V 4 bases, and 7 bases lay outside the gene matches. Germline values: CDR1 SGDLS, CDR2 YYNGEE. The length of the CDR3 is 16 residues. CDR3 loop: CASSLNSGGYTDTQYF. CDR3 DNA: TGTGCCAGCAGCCTGAATAGCGGGGGGTACACAGATACGCAGTATTTT.

The CDR3 protein is CASSPQGQRMNTEAFF. The CDR3 coding sequence is TGTGCCAGCTCACCCCAGGGACAGCGAATGAACACTGAAGCTTTCTTT. The chain has TRBV18 and TRBJ1-1; 7 nucleotides agree with TRBD1. Germline assignment: CDR1 KGHSH and CDR2 LQKENI. The CDR3 runs to 16 residues. Germline trimming cut 3 bases from V and 0 bases from J; bases unmatched to any gene: 7.

The chain couples TRBV9 to TRBJ1-1, with D possibly matching TRBD1 (5 bases). Per germline, CDR1 SGDLS and CDR2 YYNGEE. With 4 bases removed from V and 0 bases from J, the gap between germline ends came to 7 bases. This CDR3 is built from 13 residues. In nucleotides, the CDR3 is TGTGCCAGCAGCACAGGTCTGAACACTGAAGCTTTCTTT. It encodes CASSTGLNTEAFF.

The chain is built from TRBV5-1 and TRBJ2-7, with 9 nucleotides matching TRBD1. Germline CDR1 SGHRS, CDR2 YFSETQ. Germline trimming cut 4 bases from V and 0 bases from J; bases unmatched to any gene: 5. There are 15 residues in the CDR3. CDR3 sequence (DNA): TGCGCCAGCAGCGGGGGACAGGGTTTCTCCTACGAGCAGTACTTC. Protein sequence: CASSGGQGFSYEQYF.

J is TRBJ1-6 and V is TRBV5-4, with TRBD1 as a possible D gene (6 bases). The V gene lost 1 base and the J gene lost 8 bases, with 13 bases spanning the gap. The germline V gene encodes CDR1 SGHNT and CDR2 YYREEE (reference sequence). This CDR3 contains 15 residues. CDR3 bases: TGTGCCAGCAGCTTGAAGGGGGATAGGGATTCACCCCTCCACTTT. It translates to CASSLKGDRDSPLHF.

As DNA, the CDR3 is TGCGCCAGCAGCCAAGTGGCAGAGGCTCCCGTCGAGCAGTACTTC. Translating gives CASSQVAEAPVEQYF. The chain is built from TRBV4-1 and TRBJ2-7; D is unresolved. Trimming stripped 1 base from V and 6 bases from J, with 16 bases between. The length of the CDR3 is 15 residues. Germline V gives CDR1 MGHRA, CDR2 YSYEKL.

The V gene is TRBV10-3, the J gene TRBJ2-7; tentatively, D is TRBD2 (6 bases). V lost 7 bases and J lost 3, with 10 bases in between. This CDR3 is 12 amino acids long. CDR1 is ENHRY, CDR2 SYGVKD, per germline. The CDR3 DNA reads TGTGCCATCATGCGGGGCAACTACGAGCAGTACTTC. Translated: CAIMRGNYEQYF.

This chain connects TRBV5-1 to TRBJ2-7; possible D gene TRBD2, 5 bases. The germline V gene has CDR1 SGHRS and CDR2 YFSETQ. CDR3 length: 14 amino acids. The germline V and J ends were trimmed by 2 bases and 2 bases, with 11 bases remaining between them. CDR3 residues: CASSFFEGPYEQYF. In DNA, the CDR3 is TGCGCCAGCAGCTTTTTTGAGGGTCCCTACGAGCAGTACTTC.

This rearrangement joins TRBV4-1 to TRBJ2-5, with TRBD2 matching 9 bases. The CDR3 sequence is 17 residues long. CDR1 is MGHRA, CDR2 YSYEKL, per germline. V dropped 0 bases and J dropped 5; count of bases not matched to a gene: 10. CDR3 amino acids: CASSQDVAGGFLETQYF. Written as DNA, the CDR3 is TGCGCCAGCAGCCAAGATGTCGCGGGGGGGTTTCTGGAGACCCAGTACTTC.

The gene calls are TRBV27 and TRBJ1-1, with 7 bases lining up with TRBD1. J gave up 4 bases and V 5 bases, and 4 bases lay outside the gene matches. CDR1 and CDR2 from the germline V gene are MNHEY and SMNVEV (reference sequence). The CDR3 covers 13 residues. This chain's CDR3 is CASSKTGSTEAFF. CDR3 nucleotide sequence: TGTGCCAGCAGTAAGACAGGGTCCACTGAAGCTTTCTTT.